This TCR beta chain was sequenced during a study of blood T cells in healthy people across ages. Findings and caveats of the study: Diversity estimates drawn from one million T cells were deemed underestimates. Naive T cell percentage showed a strong correlation with TCR beta diversity.

Comment on this clonotype: The antigen is not known.

Germline V gene lookup returns CDR1 LGHDT and CDR2 YNNKEL (reference sequence). The CDR3 loop spans 16 amino acids. Next came a second PCR, run for roughly 7 to 12 cycles, which used a sample-barcoded 5' primer along with a J-beta primer mix. Every cDNA was tagged by a template-switch adaptor with 12 random nucleotides. Every individual sample yielded 2.5 million or more paired-end reads (each containing CDR3). TCRdb recomputed calls from the 5' RACE reads with MiXCR, one row per CDR3 protein. The top ten clones hold roughly 8.2% of a sample with 1.4 million to 1.5 million distinct CDR3 sequences, 42% of them seen once.

The chain uses TRBV3-1 and TRBJ2-7, with a tentative D call TRBD2 (6 bases). The better agreement between TRBJ2-5 and the DNA end casts doubt on the J call. This TCR was sampled from a woman aged 18-35 years in good health. The sample consisted of blood. CDR3 in amino acids: CASSQDLGTLAETQYF. CDR3 coding DNA: TGTGCCAGCAGCCAAGATTTAGGGACCCTAGCGGAGACCCAGTACTTC.